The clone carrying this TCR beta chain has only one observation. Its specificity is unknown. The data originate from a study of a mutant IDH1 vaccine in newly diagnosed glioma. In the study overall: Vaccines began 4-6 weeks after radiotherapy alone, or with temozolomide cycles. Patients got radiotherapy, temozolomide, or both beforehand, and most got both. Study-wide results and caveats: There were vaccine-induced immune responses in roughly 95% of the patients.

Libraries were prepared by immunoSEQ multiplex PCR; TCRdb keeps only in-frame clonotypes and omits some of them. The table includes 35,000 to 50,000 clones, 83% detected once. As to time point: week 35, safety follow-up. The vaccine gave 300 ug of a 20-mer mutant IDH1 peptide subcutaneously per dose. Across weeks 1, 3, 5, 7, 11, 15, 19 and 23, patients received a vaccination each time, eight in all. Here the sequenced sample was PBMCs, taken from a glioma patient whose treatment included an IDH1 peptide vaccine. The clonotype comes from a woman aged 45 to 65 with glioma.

The CDR3 nucleotides read TGCGCCAGCAGCTTGGGTGGGTCTGGGGCCAACGTCCTGACTTTC. Its protein is CASSLGGSGANVLTF. The J gene is TRBJ2-6, the V gene TRBV5-1; unclear D gene. The CDR3 is 15 amino acids. Germline V lookup: CDR1 SGHRS, CDR2 YFSETQ. The V gene lost 0 bases and the J gene lost 1 base, with 5 bases spanning the gap.